The source of this TCR beta chain is a study of T cells of healthy individuals listed by TCRdb under 2018. To note about this clonotype: The target of this receptor is not known. It has no much larger one-base neighbor in the sample; base qualities were not kept.

Reading from cysteine to phenylalanine, the CDR3 counts 17 amino acids. Only the CDR3 DNA is retained, 51 bases long and in frame from the first base. The germline V gene (reference sequence) specifies DFQATT as CDR1 and SNEGSKA as CDR2. V and J are truncated by 0 bases and 8 bases respectively, leaving an intervening sequence of 23 bases. Libraries were built with 5' RACE. Sequencing relied on an Illumina MiSeq. The public reads were run again by TCRdb, first through fastp at Q25 and then through MiXCR, and only productive beta chains were kept. Each CDR3 protein appears once, grouped with its most common genes and DNA. Here the sample has 75,000 to 95,000 distinct CDR3 sequences; about 5% occur a single time. The top ten clones comprise roughly 7.6% of the sample.

The chain was built from TRBV20-1 and TRBJ2-1; a tentative D match to TRBD2 spans 7 bases. This clonotype originated in a female donor in good health. The nucleotide sequence reads as follows: TGCAGTGCTAGAGATCGCGCTTTTGCGGGGGCCCCCCATGAGCAGTTCTTC. This encodes CSARDRAFAGAPHEQFF.